This T cell receptor beta chain was sequenced for a study of memory CD4+ T cells and cytomegalovirus serostatus. Across the study: This sample comes from healthy Belgian adults, under 10 CMV seropositive, roughly 22 seronegative.

How the authors handled the data: Out-of-frame sequences were removed, leaving 2 million to 2.5 million distinct TCRbeta sequences. Here immunoSEQ multiplex PCR was the method, and the copy in TCRdb shows in-frame clones only, minus some. V and J calls and clone size come straight from that table; D and trimming were deduced from the DNA. The sample consists of about 61,000 clones, 80% of them appearing once. Germline loops: CDR1 SGHTA, CDR2 FQGNSA. The CDR3 loop spans 12 amino acids. V was cut by 5 bases and J by 3 bases, with 8 bases left in between. Single viable CD3+CD4+CD8-CD45RO+ cells were sorted as the memory CD4+ T cells.

The rearrangement uses TRBV7-2 and TRBJ2-7; unclear D gene. The receptor was isolated from an adult in good health and CMV-seronegative. Some clones in this sample may be carry-over from other donors' samples. Sample: memory CD4+ T cells from blood. The CDR3 DNA is TGTGCCAGCAGCGTATCAGGCTACGAGCAGTACTTC. Translation: CASSVSGYEQYF.